The sequence of this T cell receptor beta chain was determined in a study of blood T cell repertoires in COVID-19. Overall study: Material from acute and convalescent COVID-19 was sourced from the United States, Italy and Spain.

CDR3 size: 18 residues. The V gene's germline CDR1 is LNHDA and CDR2 SQIVND (reference sequence). In regard to this clone: An end of the junction differs from the germline gene, which may be a read error.

The assay was immunoSEQ multiplex PCR, and TCRdb's table has in-frame clones only and misses some. The sample lists just under 80,000 clones; about four fifths were seen once. This clonotype was sampled from a human donor in a cohort sampled during active COVID-19. The chain is built from TRBV19 and TRBJ2-2; no reliable D call. Sequencing was carried out using peripheral blood. The CDR3 reads CASTIPPSRGRNTGELFF. The CDR3 DNA reads TGTGCTAGTACCATCCCCCCCTCCCGAGGCCGGAACACCGGGGAGCTGTTTTTT.